A single sample gave rise to the 25 T cell receptor beta chains below, sequenced in a study of response to subunit inactivated influenza vaccine. TCRdb reprocessed the RT-PCR reads with MiXCR, giving one entry per CDR3 protein. Seen here are about 570,000 distinct CDR3 sequences, roughly 12% observed once, and the top ten hold 9.5% to 12%. The data were also submitted as part of a second study, on T cells expressing NK-cell markers. That investigation notes: Generation of TCR beta cDNA was performed by 5'RACE template switching incorporating UMIs.

The sequencing here drew on PBMCs from blood, taken on the day of vaccination. These receptors were collected from a man aged 45-65 years who received an inactivated influenza vaccine.

The rearrangement uses TRBV7-9 and TRBJ2-7; 8 nucleotides agree with TRBD1. The germline V gene has CDR1 SEHNR and CDR2 FQNEAQ (reference sequence). The CDR3 has 16 residues. Trimming at V came to 2 bases and at J to 1 base, leaving 7 bases not matched to a gene. The CDR3 DNA is TGTGCCAGCAGCTTACCGCCCGACAGGGGATCCTACGAGCAGTACTTC. As protein: CASSLPPDRGSYEQYF.

The V gene is TRBV27, the J gene TRBJ1-1; D may be TRBD1 (6 bases). CDR3 size: 13 residues. Trimming removed 4 bases at V and 3 bases at J, with 9 bases between. Germline lookup yields CDR1 MNHEY and CDR2 SMNVEV (reference sequence). This CDR3 is CASSYAGDTEAFF. The CDR3 coding sequence is TGTGCCAGCAGTTACGCAGGGGACACTGAAGCTTTCTTT.

The J gene is TRBJ2-3, the V gene TRBV27, with TRBD2 identical over 9 bases. The V gene's germline CDR1 is MNHEY and CDR2 SMNVEV (reference sequence). V was clipped by 3 bases and J by 4 bases; unmatched bases: 8. CDR3 length equals 16 residues. In nucleotides, the CDR3 is TGTGCCAGCAGTTTTAGGACTAGCGACGGAGCAGATACGCAGTATTTT. It encodes CASSFRTSDGADTQYF.

The chain carries TRBV9 and TRBJ2-3, with TRBD1 as a possible D gene (5 bases). Germline assignment: CDR1 SGDLS and CDR2 YYNGEE. CDR3 length equals 15 residues. V lost 0 bases to trimming and J lost 6 bases, with 14 bases between them. The CDR3 spells CASSVVTAPGDTQYF. The DNA for the CDR3 is TGTGCCAGCAGCGTAGTGACAGCCCCCGGGGATACGCAGTATTTT.

This clonotype was seen at least ten times. This chain uses TRBV11-2 with TRBJ2-7; D may be TRBD1 or TRBD2 (5 bases each). V was shortened by 0 bases and J by 0 bases, with 6 bases between the two germline ends. This CDR3 contains 14 residues. Germline CDR1 and CDR2: SGHAT and FQNNGV. The CDR3 sequence: CASSLEGDSYEQYF. The CDR3 DNA reads TGTGCCAGCAGCTTAGAGGGGGACTCCTACGAGCAGTACTTC.

This clonotype was detected many times. CDR3 DNA sequence: TGCAGCGTTGGGACTAGCGGGGGACAAGAGACCCAGTACTTC. It is translated as CSVGTSGGQETQYF. The chain combines TRBV29-1 with TRBJ2-5; TRBD2 agrees at 13 bases. The V and J ends lost 4 bases and 2 bases, in that order; junction bases with no gene match: 1. The CDR3 totals 14 residues. Germline V lookup: CDR1 SQVTM, CDR2 ANQGSEA.

This clonotype was detected a few times. V usage is TRBV23-1 and J usage is TRBJ2-1, with D hard to call. TRBV23-1 is identified as an open reading frame with a role that is uncertain. The CDR3 extends over 13 amino acids. Between the trimmed V and J ends, which lost 4 bases and 10 bases, there was a span of 14 bases. The CDR3 DNA is TGCGCCAGCAGTCCAGAATCCCGAGACGAGCAGTTCTTC. It encodes CASSPESRDEQFF.

The sample holds many counts of this clonotype. This chain links TRBV6-5 with TRBJ2-7; D gene ambiguous. V shed 0 bases and J shed 4 bases, with 7 bases lying between them. This CDR3 has 13 amino acids. Germline V gene data show CDR1 as MNHEY and CDR2 as SVGAGI. This chain's CDR3 is CASSYSNSYEQYF. In DNA form, the CDR3 reads TGTGCCAGCAGTTACTCGAACAGTTACGAGCAGTACTTC.

The chain has TRBV28 and TRBJ2-6, with D hard to call. V was cut by 6 bases and J by 0 bases, with 9 bases left in between. The CDR3 consists of 15 residues. Germline CDR1 reads MDHEN; CDR2 reads SYDVKM. The CDR3 region is CASRTGPSGANVLTF. CDR3 nucleotides: TGTGCCAGCAGAACCGGGCCCTCTGGGGCCAACGTCCTGACTTTC.

There are many counts of this clonotype. V is TRBV10-2 and J is TRBJ2-2; 11 bases map to TRBD1. The CDR3 is made up of 12 amino acids. V dropped 11 bases and J dropped 11; count of bases not matched to a gene: 7. CDR1 is WSHSY, CDR2 SAAADI, per germline. CDR3 DNA: TGCGCCGGGAAGGACAGGGGGCAAGAGCTGTTTTTT. Translation: CAGKDRGQELFF.

V gene TRBV7-2 combines with J gene TRBJ2-7; D might be TRBD2 (6 bases). Germline values: CDR1 SGHTA, CDR2 FQGNSA. Between the trimmed V and J ends, which lost 5 bases and 3 bases, there was a span of 8 bases. The length of the CDR3 is 12 residues. CDR3 bases: TGTGCCAGCAGCGCGGGGCTCTACGAGCAGTACTTC. Amino acids: CASSAGLYEQYF.

The chain links TRBV10-3 to TRBJ2-5; possibly TRBD1 for D (6 bases). This CDR3 contains 14 residues. Trimming took 7 bases from V and 5 from J, leaving 17 bases between them. The germline V gene encodes CDR1 ENHRY and CDR2 SYGVKD. The CDR3 region is CAIKQGPGEETQYF. The CDR3 DNA sequence: TGTGCCATCAAGCAAGGACCAGGGGAGGAGACCCAGTACTTC.

This chain links TRBV2 with TRBJ1-5; TRBD1 is a possible D gene (6 bases). Looked up from germline, CDR1 is SNHLY and CDR2 is FYNNEI. The CDR3 is made up of 15 amino acids. V was pared by 2 bases and J by 3 bases, with 11 bases between. In nucleotides, the CDR3 is TGTGCCAGCAGTGAAAACAGGGCCCTCAATCAGCCCCAGCATTTT. It yields the protein CASSENRALNQPQHF.

This clonotype appeared a few times. The rearrangement links TRBV21-1 to TRBJ2-2; TRBD1 reflects the table's D call only, with no check against the DNA. TRBV21-1 is described as a pseudogene. This CDR3 has 16 residues. The CDR3 here is CASSRYREANTGELFF. For the CDR3, the DNA is TGTGCCAGCAGCAGGTACAGGGAAGCGAACACCGGGGAGCTGTTTTTT.

This chain joins TRBV5-5 and TRBJ2-3; 8 bases line up with TRBD2. The length of the CDR3 is 16 residues. Germline trimming cut 4 bases from V and 2 bases from J; bases unmatched to any gene: 9. CDR1 and CDR2 from the germline V gene are SGHKS and YYEKEE (reference sequence). CDR3 residues: CASSLTSGGFTDTQYF. The CDR3 DNA reads as TGTGCCAGCAGCCTAACTAGCGGAGGTTTCACAGATACGCAGTATTTT. Together with reference TRBV5-5 and TRBJ2-3, the CDR3 gives the full variable domain: DAGVTQSPTHLIKTRGQQVTLRCSPISGHKSVSWYQQVLGQGPQFIFQYYEKEERGRGNFPDRFSARQFPNYSSELNVNALLLGDSALYLCASSLTSGGFTDTQYFGPGTRLTVL.

Written as DNA, the CDR3 is TGTGCCAGCAGTTACTCGCACGGTGGTGGCGGGCAGTTCTTC. It yields the protein CASSYSHGGGGQFF. The rearrangement uses TRBV6-2 or TRBV6-3 and TRBJ2-1; D not resolved. Germline V lookup: CDR1 MNHEY, CDR2 SVGEGT. The ends were cut back, 0 bases at V and 12 bases at J, with 15 bases in the middle. CDR3 length: 14 amino acids.

This clonotype came up many times. The J gene is TRBJ1-4, the V gene TRBV15, with TRBD1 identical over 7 bases. From germline, CDR1 is LNHNV and CDR2 YYDKDF (reference sequence). The CDR3 consists of 15 residues. V shed 6 bases, J shed 0 bases, and the junction held 4 bases outside the gene matches. The CDR3, as DNA: TGTGCCACCAGACCAGGGGGTACAACTAATGAAAAACTGTTTTTT. Translated, it gives CATRPGGTTNEKLFF.

The CDR3 nucleotides read TGTGCCAGCAGTGAAGGAGCGGGGTACAATGAGCAGTTCTTC. It codes for CASSEGAGYNEQFF. V gene TRBV25-1 combines with J gene TRBJ2-1; 7 nucleotides line up with TRBD2. Germline V gives CDR1 MGHDK, CDR2 SYGVNS. With 2 bases clipped from V and 4 bases from J, the junction kept 2 bases outside the gene matches. The CDR3 contains 14 residues.

This clonotype has a count of ten or more. The V and J genes are TRBV5-1 and TRBJ1-1; D may be TRBD1 (6 bases). This CDR3 region has 15 residues. Per the germline V gene, CDR1 is SGHRS and CDR2 is YFSETQ. With 2 bases removed from V and 4 bases from J, the gap between germline ends came to 15 bases. CDR3 sequence (DNA): TGCGCCAGCAGCTTCCAGACGGGGGCGAGCACTGAAGCTTTCTTT. This translates into CASSFQTGASTEAFF.

This rearrangement joins TRBV5-1 to TRBJ1-1; no clear D gene. The CDR3 has 16 amino acids. Germline CDR1 SGHRS, CDR2 YFSETQ. Trimming took 1 base from V and 4 from J, leaving 17 bases between them. CDR3 coding DNA: TGCGCCAGCAGCTTGAACCACCTCCCTCCGGGCACTGAAGCTTTCTTT. As protein: CASSLNHLPPGTEAFF.

This clonotype showed up many times. V usage is TRBV21-1 and J usage is TRBJ1-1; TRBD1 is the table's D call, not checked against the DNA. TRBV21-1 is a pseudogene segment. The CDR3 consists of 15 residues. Here the CDR3 reads CASSKPPGHPGGAFF. CDR3 sequence (DNA): TGTGCCAGCAGCAAACCCCCGGGACACCCTGGCGGAGCTTTCTTT.

The V and J genes are TRBV7-3 and TRBJ1-1, with 8 bases that match TRBD1. This CDR3 region has 15 residues. Germline trimming cut 4 bases from V and 5 bases from J; bases unmatched to any gene: 9. Germline V gives CDR1 SGHTA, CDR2 FQGTGA. CDR3 DNA sequence: TGTGCCAGCAGCTCCAGGACAGGGACAGGAACTGAAGCTTTCTTT. This codes for CASSSRTGTGTEAFF.

This clonotype has ten or more counts. The rearrangement uses TRBV6-5 and TRBJ2-2; 10 positions match TRBD1. Per the germline V gene, CDR1 is MNHEY and CDR2 is SVGAGI. Trimming removed 0 bases from V and 5 bases from J; junction bases left unmatched: 6. The CDR3 is 17 amino acids. CDR3 in amino acids: CASSYSMTGGWTGELFF. CDR3 bases: TGTGCCAGCAGTTACTCGATGACAGGGGGCTGGACCGGGGAGCTGTTTTTT.

This clonotype has ten or more counts. V gene TRBV10-3 combines with J gene TRBJ1-1; 12 bases match TRBD1. V lost 5 bases and J lost 6; bases outside the gene matches: 4. Per germline, CDR1 ENHRY and CDR2 SYGVKD. The CDR3 spans 14 residues. The CDR3 DNA reads TGTGCCATCAGTAAGGGACAGGGGGCGGCTGAAGCTTTCTTT. Its protein product is CAISKGQGAAEAFF.

Many counts were recorded for this clonotype. This sequence joins TRBV5-5 and TRBJ2-7; D gene unclear. Per the germline V gene, CDR1 is SGHKS and CDR2 is YYEKEE (reference sequence). The V and J ends lost 5 bases and 3 bases respectively, with 9 bases between them. This CDR3 is 12 amino acids long. CDR3 in amino acids: CASSFDRYEQYF. The CDR3 nucleotides are TGTGCCAGCAGTTTTGACCGCTACGAGCAGTACTTC.